This is a list of T cell receptor beta chains from one sample in a study of shared clonotypes between healthy human individuals. TCRdb's copy holds only in-frame clones and misses some; the assay was immunoSEQ multiplex PCR. This table holds some 2 million clones, approximately 95% found once. Sequenced input: naive CD8+ T cells sorted from blood. The receptors come from a man younger than 30 in good health. Each CDR3 is given with its conserved first and last residue. A D gene is named only where the DNA matches it firmly. Clone size is stated in some rows and not others, as once, few, many or a class when expanded.

abundance: .; j_gene: TRBJ2-7; d_gene: .; v_gene: TRBV4-3; CDR3nt: TGCGCCAGCAGCCAAGATCGAGAGGGTTACAGCTCCTACGAGCAGTACTTC; CDR3aa: CASSQDREGYSSYEQYF
abundance: .; j_gene: TRBJ2-5; d_gene: TRBD2; v_gene: TRBV7-6; CDR3nt: TGTGCCAGCAGCTTATCGGGAATAGCGGGAGAGACCCAGTACTTC; CDR3aa: CASSLSGIAGETQYF
abundance: .; j_gene: TRBJ2-3; d_gene: TRBD2; v_gene: TRBV4-3; CDR3nt: TGCGCCAGCAGCCAAGAAGTCACTAGCGGGGAGCACCATACGCAGTATTTT; CDR3aa: CASSQEVTSGEHHTQYF
abundance: once; j_gene: TRBJ1-4; d_gene: .; v_gene: TRBV28; CDR3nt: TGTGCCAGCAGTTTACTTACACCTTCCACTAATGAAAAACTGTTTTTT; CDR3aa: CASSLLTPSTNEKLFF
abundance: .; j_gene: TRBJ2-7; d_gene: TRBD2; v_gene: TRBV5-5; CDR3nt: TGTGCCAGCAGCAGGACTAGCGGCTACGAGCAGTACTTC; CDR3aa: CASSRTSGYEQYF
abundance: .; j_gene: TRBJ1-2; d_gene: .; v_gene: TRBV28; CDR3nt: TGTGCCAGCAGTTTACGGGGTTTATTTTATGGCTACACCTTC; CDR3aa: CASSLRGLFYGYTF
abundance: .; j_gene: TRBJ1-2; d_gene: TRBD1; v_gene: TRBV4-1; CDR3nt: TGCGCCAGCAGCCAAGACCACTGGCAGGGGGATGGAAACTATGGCTACACCTTC; CDR3aa: CASSQDHWQGDGNYGYTF
abundance: .; j_gene: TRBJ2-5; d_gene: TRBD1; v_gene: TRBV5-8; CDR3nt: TGTGCCAGCAGCATGGCCTTCGGGACAGGGCAAGAGCAGTACTTC; CDR3aa: CASSMAFGTGQEQYF
abundance: .; j_gene: TRBJ2-1; d_gene: .; v_gene: TRBV19; CDR3nt: TGTGCCAGTAGGATAGACAGGGAGGGTTACAATGAGCAGTTCTTC; CDR3aa: CASRIDREGYNEQFF
abundance: .; j_gene: TRBJ2-5; d_gene: TRBD2; v_gene: TRBV2; CDR3nt: TGTGCCGTCCTGGCCCTAGCGGCCGTCGGGGAGACCCAGTACTTC; CDR3aa: CAVLALAAVGETQYF
abundance: .; j_gene: TRBJ2-1; d_gene: .; v_gene: TRBV7-8; CDR3nt: TGTGCCAGCAGCTCCCCCATCGACGAGCAGTTCTTC; CDR3aa: CASSSPIDEQFF
abundance: few; j_gene: TRBJ2-2; d_gene: TRBD1; v_gene: TRBV27; CDR3nt: TGTGCCAGCAGCCTCGGGACAGGGTACACCGGGGAGCTGTTTTTT; CDR3aa: CASSLGTGYTGELFF
abundance: .; j_gene: TRBJ1-4; d_gene: .; v_gene: TRBV20-1; CDR3nt: TGCAGTGCTAGTTTTAATGAAAAACTGTTTTTT; CDR3aa: CSASFNEKLFF
abundance: .; j_gene: TRBJ2-2; d_gene: .; v_gene: TRBV27; CDR3nt: TGTGCCACCCGTATCCAAACCGGGGAGCTGTTTTTT; CDR3aa: CATRIQTGELFF
abundance: .; j_gene: TRBJ1-1; d_gene: .; v_gene: TRBV6-1; CDR3nt: TGTGCCAGCATTTCATGGGCCACTGAAGCTTTCTTT; CDR3aa: CASISWATEAFF
abundance: .; j_gene: TRBJ2-7; d_gene: TRBD2; v_gene: TRBV7-8; CDR3nt: TGTGCCAGCAGCTCCGGACTAGCGGGAGGCCCATGGGATTACGAGCAGTACTTC; CDR3aa: CASSSGLAGGPWDYEQYF
abundance: .; j_gene: TRBJ2-7; d_gene: .; v_gene: TRBV6-7; CDR3nt: TGTGCCAGCAGTTACTCAGGGCCCCAGGTCTGCCAATCCTACGAGCAGTACTTC; CDR3aa: CASSYSGPQVCQSYEQYF
abundance: once; j_gene: TRBJ1-5; d_gene: TRBD1; v_gene: TRBV28; CDR3nt: TGTGCCAGCAGTTCCTACAGGGGAAGAAGCAATCAGCCCCAGCATTTT; CDR3aa: CASSSYRGRSNQPQHF
abundance: few; j_gene: TRBJ2-1; d_gene: TRBD1; v_gene: TRBV10-2; CDR3nt: TGCGCCAGCAGTGAGTCGATAGGACAGGGTGAGCAGTTCTTC; CDR3aa: CASSESIGQGEQFF
abundance: .; j_gene: TRBJ1-3; d_gene: .; v_gene: TRBV2; CDR3nt: TGTGCCAGCCTCGACTCTGGAAACACCATATATTTT; CDR3aa: CASLDSGNTIYF
abundance: .; j_gene: TRBJ2-1; d_gene: TRBD2; v_gene: TRBV10-3; CDR3nt: TGTGCCATCGGCCCGGGCGGGGGCTACAATGAGCAGTTCTTC; CDR3aa: CAIGPGGGYNEQFF
abundance: .; j_gene: TRBJ1-1; d_gene: .; v_gene: TRBV10-1; CDR3nt: TGCGCCAGCAGTGATAACAGGGTGGGCACTGAAGCTTTCTTT; CDR3aa: CASSDNRVGTEAFF
abundance: .; j_gene: TRBJ1-1; d_gene: .; v_gene: TRBV6-5; CDR3nt: TGTGCCAGCAGTTACTCCGGGGGAGCTTTCTTT; CDR3aa: CASSYSGGAFF
abundance: .; j_gene: TRBJ2-1; d_gene: .; v_gene: TRBV27; CDR3nt: TGTGCCAGCAGTTTATCCGGTGGGTCCTACAATGAGCAGTTCTTC; CDR3aa: CASSLSGGSYNEQFF
abundance: .; j_gene: TRBJ2-7; d_gene: .; v_gene: TRBV5-1; CDR3nt: TGCGCCAGCACCCCGTATGGGTCCTCCTACGAGCAGTACTTC; CDR3aa: CASTPYGSSYEQYF
abundance: .; j_gene: TRBJ2-7; d_gene: .; v_gene: TRBV19; CDR3nt: TGTGCCAGTAGTCGGCTTCGGGACTCCTACGAGCAGTACTTC; CDR3aa: CASSRLRDSYEQYF
abundance: .; j_gene: TRBJ1-3; d_gene: .; v_gene: TRBV5-4; CDR3nt: TGTGCCAGCAGCCAGGATTTCTCTGGAAACACCATATATTTT; CDR3aa: CASSQDFSGNTIYF
abundance: .; j_gene: TRBJ1-1; d_gene: .; v_gene: TRBV25-1; CDR3nt: TGTGCCAGCAGTGAAGGACCGTTCACTGAAGCTTTCTTT; CDR3aa: CASSEGPFTEAFF
abundance: .; j_gene: TRBJ2-5; d_gene: .; v_gene: TRBV19; CDR3nt: TGTGCCAGTAGTATAGGCACGGTTGCCGGTCCTTTAGAGACCCAGTACTTC; CDR3aa: CASSIGTVAGPLETQYF
abundance: .; j_gene: TRBJ2-3; d_gene: .; v_gene: TRBV5-4; CDR3nt: TGTGCCAGCAGCTTGGCTACCGGTCGTCTCAGCACAGATACGCAGTATTTT; CDR3aa: CASSLATGRLSTDTQYF
abundance: .; j_gene: TRBJ2-5; d_gene: .; v_gene: TRBV6-1; CDR3nt: TGTGCCAGCAGTCCTCTTGGCCCAGGCGAGACCCAGTACTTC; CDR3aa: CASSPLGPGETQYF
abundance: .; j_gene: TRBJ2-1; d_gene: TRBD2; v_gene: TRBV27; CDR3nt: TGTGCCAGCAGTTTATCGGTAGCGGGAGCAACCTACAATGAGCAGTTCTTC; CDR3aa: CASSLSVAGATYNEQFF
abundance: .; j_gene: TRBJ2-7; d_gene: TRBD2; v_gene: TRBV7-2; CDR3nt: TGTGCCAGCAGCTTAGTTGGCACTAGCGGCTCTTACGAGCAGTACTTC; CDR3aa: CASSLVGTSGSYEQYF
abundance: once; j_gene: TRBJ2-7; d_gene: TRBD2; v_gene: TRBV7-9; CDR3nt: TGTGCCAGCAGCAATCGACTAGCGGGACTCGTGGGGCTCGAGCAGTACTTC; CDR3aa: CASSNRLAGLVGLEQYF
abundance: .; j_gene: TRBJ1-2; d_gene: .; v_gene: TRBV6-1; CDR3nt: TGTGCCAGCGGGTTCCACAGCGGAGATGGCTACACCTTC; CDR3aa: CASGFHSGDGYTF
abundance: .; j_gene: TRBJ2-7; d_gene: .; v_gene: TRBV2; CDR3nt: TGTGCCAGCACAGTCTCCTACGAGCAGTACTTC; CDR3aa: CASTVSYEQYF
abundance: .; j_gene: TRBJ2-3; d_gene: TRBD1; v_gene: TRBV13; CDR3nt: TGTGCCAGCAGCTCATCAGGGACAGGGGGGTCGGATACGCAGTATTTT; CDR3aa: CASSSSGTGGSDTQYF